Here is one T cell receptor beta chain with its context. Its antigen is unknown. The CDR3 spans 16 residues. The J segment lost 5 bases and the V segment lost 7 bases, leaving 11 bases of the junction unmatched. CDR1 is MNHEY and CDR2 is SVGAGI in the germline V gene. TCRbeta library construction was performed incorporating unique molecular identifiers. TCRdb redid the calling of the PCR reads with MiXCR, one entry per CDR3 protein. Among hundreds of thousands of distinct CDR3 sequences listed, over 15% were seen once. The data are from a study of T-cell reconstitution after alpha-beta-depleted transplantation in children. Overall study results and limits: In patients about two months after transplant, alpha-beta T cells reportedly arose from several hundred expanded graft clones.

V gene TRBV6-5 combines with J gene TRBJ2-1; the match to TRBD1 covers 10 bases. Specimen: PBMCs, mostly from graft donor cells, collected 360 days after TCRalphabeta/CD19-depleted stem cell transplant. This receptor was obtained from a male patient between 2 and 15 years old who had a stem cell transplant for acute lymphoblastic leukemia, so the T cells may come from the graft donor. The chain's CDR3 is CASIGRQGASDNEQFF. CDR3 sequence (DNA): TGTGCCAGCATCGGACGACAGGGGGCCTCGGACAATGAGCAGTTCTTC.